Listed below are T cell receptor beta chains from one sample, sequenced in a study of response to subunit inactivated influenza vaccine. A single record per CDR3 protein comes from TCRdb applying MiXCR to the RT-PCR reads. The sample yields around 850,000 distinct CDR3 sequences, around 20% seen once. Sequenced material: PBMCs from blood, taken approximately 5 days after vaccination. Receptors were obtained from a man aged 45 to 65 who received an inactivated influenza vaccine. CDR3s include the opening cysteine and the closing phenylalanine or tryptophan. Fields, in order: J gene, D gene, V gene, clone size, CDR3 DNA, CDR3 protein. The D gene is left open where the match is weak. For some rows the clone size is stated as once, few or many, or as a class when expanded; others skip it.

j_call: TRBJ2-5; d_call: TRBD2; v_call: TRBV20-1; clone_size: NA; cdr3_nt: TGCAGTGCTAGTCGGGGCGGGGGACAAGAGACCCAGTACTTC; cdr3_aa: CSASRGGGQETQYF
j_call: TRBJ1-2; d_call: TRBD1; v_call: TRBV5-1; clone_size: many; cdr3_nt: TGCGCCAGCAGCTTGGACCGGGACAGGGAACATGGCTACACCTTC; cdr3_aa: CASSLDRDREHGYTF
j_call: TRBJ2-1; d_call: TRBD1; v_call: TRBV7-2; clone_size: few; cdr3_nt: TGTGCCAGCAGCCCACAGGGGGCGAATTCTGAAGAGCAGTTCTTC; cdr3_aa: CASSPQGANSEEQFF
j_call: TRBJ2-1; d_call: NA; v_call: TRBV11-2; clone_size: NA; cdr3_nt: TGTGCCAGCAGCCCGAGCCAGGGTGGAAGGAATGAGCAGTTCTTC; cdr3_aa: CASSPSQGGRNEQFF
j_call: TRBJ2-7; d_call: TRBD1; v_call: TRBV7-9; clone_size: NA; cdr3_nt: TGTGCCAGCAGCCCCCGAACGGGGGACAGGGTGCACTTC; cdr3_aa: CASSPRTGDRVHF
j_call: TRBJ2-3; d_call: TRBD2; v_call: TRBV20-1; clone_size: NA; cdr3_nt: TGCAGTGCTAGATCTCCGGGACTAGCGGGAGTAGATACGCAGTATTTT; cdr3_aa: CSARSPGLAGVDTQYF
j_call: TRBJ2-5; d_call: TRBD2; v_call: TRBV5-1; clone_size: NA; cdr3_nt: TGCGTCAGCAGCTTGTTTGCTAGCGGGGCCCTCCAAGAGACCCAGTACTTC; cdr3_aa: CVSSLFASGALQETQYF
j_call: TRBJ1-6; d_call: NA; v_call: TRBV5-1; clone_size: few; cdr3_nt: TGCGCCAGCAGCCCCGGGGTACTTTCACCCCTCCACTTT; cdr3_aa: CASSPGVLSPLHF
j_call: TRBJ2-1; d_call: TRBD2; v_call: TRBV18; clone_size: NA; cdr3_nt: TGTGCCAGCTCATCCAGACTAGCACGAGAGCAGTTCTTC; cdr3_aa: CASSSRLAREQFF
j_call: TRBJ1-1; d_call: NA; v_call: TRBV7-9; clone_size: NA; cdr3_nt: TGTGCCAGCAGACAAGGAGGCGCCGAGAACACTGAAGCTTTCTTT; cdr3_aa: CASRQGGAENTEAFF
j_call: TRBJ2-1; d_call: NA; v_call: TRBV20-1; clone_size: few; cdr3_nt: TGCAGTGCTGGGACCTTCAATGAGCAGTTCTTC; cdr3_aa: CSAGTFNEQFF
j_call: TRBJ2-7; d_call: NA; v_call: TRBV18; clone_size: few; cdr3_nt: TGTGCCAGCTCACCACCGAGCGGCGCGAGGAGGGAGCAGTACTTC; cdr3_aa: CASSPPSGARREQYF
j_call: TRBJ1-2; d_call: NA; v_call: TRBV20-1; clone_size: NA; cdr3_nt: TGCAGTGCTAGTTTAGCAGGTACCGAGGGAGGCTACACCTTC; cdr3_aa: CSASLAGTEGGYTF
j_call: TRBJ2-5; d_call: NA; v_call: TRBV10-3; clone_size: NA; cdr3_nt: TGTGCCACAGGGACTTCCGGGACGGTGATTGGAGAGACCCAGTACTTC; cdr3_aa: CATGTSGTVIGETQYF
j_call: TRBJ2-1; d_call: NA; v_call: TRBV4-2; clone_size: NA; cdr3_nt: TGTGCCAGCAGCCAGGGGTTAGAGAGGTTCGATGAGCAGTTCTTC; cdr3_aa: CASSQGLERFDEQFF
j_call: TRBJ2-7; d_call: TRBD2; v_call: TRBV10-3; clone_size: few; cdr3_nt: TGTGCCATCAGGGGGGGACTAGCGGCTCTGGACGAGCAGTACTTC; cdr3_aa: CAIRGGLAALDEQYF
j_call: TRBJ2-1; d_call: TRBD2; v_call: TRBV20-1; clone_size: NA; cdr3_nt: TGCAGTGCCAGATGGGGACTAGCGGGAGCCTACAATGAGCAGTTCTTC; cdr3_aa: CSARWGLAGAYNEQFF
j_call: TRBJ2-7; d_call: NA; v_call: TRBV20-1; clone_size: NA; cdr3_nt: TGCAGTGCTAGGAGAACGGGAACCTACGAGCAGTACTTC; cdr3_aa: CSARRTGTYEQYF
j_call: TRBJ2-7; d_call: TRBD1; v_call: TRBV12-3/TRBV12-4; clone_size: few; cdr3_nt: TGTGCCAGCAGCTTAGAGGGGACAGGGGAGGAGCAGTACTTC; cdr3_aa: CASSLEGTGEEQYF
j_call: TRBJ2-3; d_call: NA; v_call: TRBV5-4; clone_size: NA; cdr3_nt: TGTGCCAGCAGCTCGCCCGCACAAGATACGCAGTATTTT; cdr3_aa: CASSSPAQDTQYF
j_call: TRBJ2-1; d_call: TRBD2; v_call: TRBV5-1; clone_size: NA; cdr3_nt: TGCGCCAGCAGCAAGCCGGGACTAGCGGGGCTCAATGAGCAGTTCTTC; cdr3_aa: CASSKPGLAGLNEQFF
j_call: TRBJ1-6; d_call: NA; v_call: TRBV20-1; clone_size: many; cdr3_nt: TGCAGTGCGCCAGGGAATGGCCTAGATTCACCCCTCCACTTT; cdr3_aa: CSAPGNGLDSPLHF
j_call: TRBJ2-3; d_call: TRBD1; v_call: TRBV30; clone_size: NA; cdr3_nt: TGTGCCTGGAGTTTTCGGACAGGGGGCGGCCCAGATACGCAGTATTTT; cdr3_aa: CAWSFRTGGGPDTQYF
j_call: TRBJ2-7; d_call: NA; v_call: TRBV7-2; clone_size: few; cdr3_nt: TGTGCCAGCAGCTTAGAGCCTGGACCGACCGAGCAGTACTTC; cdr3_aa: CASSLEPGPTEQYF
j_call: TRBJ1-5; d_call: NA; v_call: TRBV20-1; clone_size: NA; cdr3_nt: TGCAGTGCTAGATCGGAAAACTTCGGGACACATAGCAATCAGCCCCAGCATTTT; cdr3_aa: CSARSENFGTHSNQPQHF
j_call: TRBJ2-7; d_call: TRBD1; v_call: TRBV5-5; clone_size: NA; cdr3_nt: TGTGCCAGCAGCTTAACCGGGACAGGGGACTACGAGCAGTACTTC; cdr3_aa: CASSLTGTGDYEQYF
j_call: TRBJ2-5; d_call: NA; v_call: TRBV7-9; clone_size: many; cdr3_nt: TGTGCCAGCAGCCCTCGGGGCGGGGCGGTGACCCAGTACTTC; cdr3_aa: CASSPRGGAVTQYF
j_call: TRBJ2-5; d_call: TRBD2; v_call: TRBV11-2; clone_size: many; cdr3_nt: TGTGCCAGCAGCCATAGACTAGCGGGAGTACAAGAGACCCAGTACTTC; cdr3_aa: CASSHRLAGVQETQYF
j_call: TRBJ2-7; d_call: NA; v_call: TRBV6-2/TRBV6-3; clone_size: NA; cdr3_nt: TGTGCCAGCATCAAAAGGGGACCTCAGGCCCACGAGCAGTACTTC; cdr3_aa: CASIKRGPQAHEQYF
j_call: TRBJ2-7; d_call: TRBD2; v_call: TRBV7-2; clone_size: NA; cdr3_nt: TGTGCCAGCAGCTTCTCTAGCGGGACCGAGCAGTACTTC; cdr3_aa: CASSFSSGTEQYF